These T cell receptor beta chains were read from a single sample in a study of beta chain features in type 1 diabetes. TCRdb's copy holds only in-frame clones and misses some; the assay was immunoSEQ multiplex PCR. This repertoire shows roughly 290,000 clones, roughly 8% found once; its top ten account for roughly 1%. Sequenced input: central memory CD4+ T cells from blood. These receptors all stem from a woman aged 18-29 years in good health. Each CDR3 is given with its conserved first and last residue. Fields, in order: CDR3 DNA, CDR3 protein, D gene, J gene, clone size, V gene. A D gene is named only where the DNA matches it firmly. Only part of the rows carry a size: once, few, many, or a class if the clone is expanded.

cdr3_nt: TGTGCCAGCAGTGAACAGGGTAGAGCCAATCAGCCCCAGCATTTT
cdr3_aa: CASSEQGRANQPQHF
d_call: .
j_call: TRBJ1-5
clone_size: few
v_call: TRBV2

cdr3_nt: TGCGCCAGCAGCATCGACAGGGGCCAGATTAACACTGAAGCTTTCTTT
cdr3_aa: CASSIDRGQINTEAFF
d_call: TRBD1
j_call: TRBJ1-1
clone_size: few
v_call: TRBV5-1

cdr3_nt: TGTGCCAGCAGCGCTACCCTCGGGGAGCAGTTCTTC
cdr3_aa: CASSATLGEQFF
d_call: .
j_call: TRBJ2-1
clone_size: many
v_call: TRBV9

cdr3_nt: TGTGCCACCAGTTACCCTGGGACAGGGCCCTCTAACTATGGCTACACCTTC
cdr3_aa: CATSYPGTGPSNYGYTF
d_call: TRBD1
j_call: TRBJ1-2
clone_size: .
v_call: TRBV15

cdr3_nt: TGTGCCTGGACCCGGGGGTTGTCCCGTGGCTACACCTTC
cdr3_aa: CAWTRGLSRGYTF
d_call: .
j_call: TRBJ1-2
clone_size: few
v_call: TRBV30

cdr3_nt: TGCAGCGTTGATGGACTAGCGGCCCTCAGAATCTTC
cdr3_aa: CSVDGLAALRIF
d_call: TRBD2
j_call: TRBJ2-1
clone_size: .
v_call: TRBV29-1

cdr3_nt: TGTGCCATCAGTGAGTCCCGGGGGCAGTTCTTC
cdr3_aa: CAISESRGQFF
d_call: .
j_call: TRBJ2-1
clone_size: many
v_call: TRBV10-3

cdr3_nt: TGTGCCAGCAGCTTGACCCTGTGGACCGGGGAGCTGTTTTTT
cdr3_aa: CASSLTLWTGELFF
d_call: .
j_call: TRBJ2-2
clone_size: few
v_call: TRBV7-2

cdr3_nt: TGTGCCAGCAGCTTAGGGGGACAGGGAACAGATACGCAGTATTTT
cdr3_aa: CASSLGGQGTDTQYF
d_call: TRBD1
j_call: TRBJ2-3
clone_size: .
v_call: TRBV7-3

cdr3_nt: TGCGCCAGCAGCCAAGACCCGGGACAGGTTGGCAATGAGCAGTTCTTC
cdr3_aa: CASSQDPGQVGNEQFF
d_call: TRBD1
j_call: TRBJ2-1
clone_size: few
v_call: TRBV4-1

cdr3_nt: TGTGCCAGCAGTCCAAGGAGGGGGAACACTGAAGCTTTCTTT
cdr3_aa: CASSPRRGNTEAFF
d_call: .
j_call: TRBJ1-1
clone_size: .
v_call: TRBV27

cdr3_nt: TGTGCCAGCAGCTTAAGGGTCCTGGGTAAGGGGGACACTGAAGCTTTCTTT
cdr3_aa: CASSLRVLGKGDTEAFF
d_call: .
j_call: TRBJ1-1
clone_size: .
v_call: TRBV7-2

cdr3_nt: TGTGCCAGCTCACCCAACATGGATGGCTACACCTTC
cdr3_aa: CASSPNMDGYTF
d_call: .
j_call: TRBJ1-2
clone_size: few
v_call: TRBV18